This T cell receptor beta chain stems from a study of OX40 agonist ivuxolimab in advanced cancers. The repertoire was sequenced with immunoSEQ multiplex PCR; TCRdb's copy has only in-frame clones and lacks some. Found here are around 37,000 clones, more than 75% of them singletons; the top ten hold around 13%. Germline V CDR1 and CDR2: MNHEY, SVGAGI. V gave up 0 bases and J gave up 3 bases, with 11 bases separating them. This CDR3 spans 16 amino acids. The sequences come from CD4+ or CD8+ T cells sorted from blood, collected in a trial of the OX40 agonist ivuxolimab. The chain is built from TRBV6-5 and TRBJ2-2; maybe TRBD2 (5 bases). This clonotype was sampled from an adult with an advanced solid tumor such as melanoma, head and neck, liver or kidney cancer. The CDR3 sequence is CASSYSGGSYTGELFF. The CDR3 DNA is TGTGCCAGCAGTTACTCGGGCGGGTCCTACACCGGGGAGCTGTTTTTT.